Given below is one T cell receptor (beta chain) in context. Assay: immunoSEQ multiplex PCR; the TCRdb copy retains only in-frame clones and omits some. The sample shows hundreds of thousands of clones, about 85% of them seen only once. This entry is derived from a study of blood T cell repertoires in COVID-19. Trimming left V 1 base short and J 1 base short, with 10 bases between. The CDR3 spans 16 residues. The V gene's germline CDR1 is SGHAT and CDR2 FQNNGV. The sequence was collected from a man aged 18-30 years with active or convalescent COVID-19. The rearrangement links TRBV11-2 to TRBJ1-4; D call uncertain. Sequences were obtained from peripheral blood. Written as DNA, the CDR3 is TGTGCCAGCAGCTTAGGAGGCCACCTAACTAATGAAAAACTGTTTTTT. Translated, it gives CASSLGGHLTNEKLFF.